This T cell receptor beta chain was captured in a study of T cell repertoires in cytomegalovirus infection. Germline V lookup: CDR1 SGHDT, CDR2 YYEEEE. The CDR3 spans 16 residues. V gave up 4 bases and J gave up 1 base, with 12 bases separating them. Via MiXCR, TCRdb re-called the reads, giving one row per CDR3 protein. The sample shows some 900,000 distinct CDR3 sequences, around a third of them seen only once. This clonotype was seen only a few times. Its antigen is currently unknown. The input for sequencing was cultured CD8+ T cells from PBMCs, taken from culture after CMV antigen stimulation. The chain recombines TRBV5-6 with TRBJ2-6; D gene ambiguous. The sequence derives from a human donor in good health (CMV status not recorded). Some clones in this sample may be carry-over from other donors' samples. The CDR3 nucleotides are TGTGCCAGCAGCCCCGCCGGAAGTTCTGGGGCCAACGTCCTGACTTTC. Residues: CASSPAGSSGANVLTF. Full variable domain (outside the CDR3, taken from reference TRBV5-6 and TRBJ2-6): DAGVTQSPTHLIKTRGQQVTLRCSPKSGHDTVSWYQQALGQGPQFIFQYYEEEERQRGNFPDRFSGHQFPNYSSELNVNALLLGDSALYLCASSPAGSSGANVLTFGAGSRLTVL.